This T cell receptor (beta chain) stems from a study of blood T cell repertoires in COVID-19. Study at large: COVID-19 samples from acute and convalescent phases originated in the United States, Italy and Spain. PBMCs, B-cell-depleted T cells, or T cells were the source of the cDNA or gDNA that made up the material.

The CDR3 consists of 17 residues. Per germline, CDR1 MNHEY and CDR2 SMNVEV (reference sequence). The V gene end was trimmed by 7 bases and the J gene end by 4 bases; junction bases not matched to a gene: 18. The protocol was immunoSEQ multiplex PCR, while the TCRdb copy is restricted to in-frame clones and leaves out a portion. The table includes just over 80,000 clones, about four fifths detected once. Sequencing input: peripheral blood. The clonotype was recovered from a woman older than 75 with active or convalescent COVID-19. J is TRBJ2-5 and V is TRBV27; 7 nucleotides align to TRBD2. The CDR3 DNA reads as TGTGCCAGCAAGTCCGCCAAGATAGGGAGGGTACGAGAGACCCAGTACTTC. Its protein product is CASKSAKIGRVRETQYF.